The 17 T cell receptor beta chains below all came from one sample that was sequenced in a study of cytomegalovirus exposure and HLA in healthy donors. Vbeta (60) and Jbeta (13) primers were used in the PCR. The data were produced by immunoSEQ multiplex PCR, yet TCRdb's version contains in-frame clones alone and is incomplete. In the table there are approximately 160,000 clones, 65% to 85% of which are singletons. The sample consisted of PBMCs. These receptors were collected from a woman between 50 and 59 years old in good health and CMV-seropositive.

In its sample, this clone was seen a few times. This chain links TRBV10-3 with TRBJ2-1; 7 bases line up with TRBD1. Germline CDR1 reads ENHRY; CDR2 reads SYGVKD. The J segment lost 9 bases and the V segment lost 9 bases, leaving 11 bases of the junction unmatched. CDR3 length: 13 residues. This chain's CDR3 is CAIRDSSVPEQFF. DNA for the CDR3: TGTGCCATTCGGGACAGCTCGGTCCCTGAGCAGTTCTTC.

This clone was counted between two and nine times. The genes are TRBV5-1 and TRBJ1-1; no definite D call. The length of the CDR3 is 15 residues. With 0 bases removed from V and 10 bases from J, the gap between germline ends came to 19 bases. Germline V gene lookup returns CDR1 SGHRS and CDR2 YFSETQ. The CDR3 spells CASSLGVAREMGAFF. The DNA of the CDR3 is TGCGCCAGCAGCTTGGGAGTGGCGCGGGAGATGGGAGCTTTCTTT.

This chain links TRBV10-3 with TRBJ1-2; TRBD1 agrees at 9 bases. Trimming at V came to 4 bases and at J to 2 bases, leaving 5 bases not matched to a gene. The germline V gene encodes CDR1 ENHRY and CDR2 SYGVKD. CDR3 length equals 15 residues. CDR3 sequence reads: CAISGTGDPNYGYTF. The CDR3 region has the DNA TGTGCCATCAGTGGGACAGGGGACCCCAACTATGGCTACACCTTC.

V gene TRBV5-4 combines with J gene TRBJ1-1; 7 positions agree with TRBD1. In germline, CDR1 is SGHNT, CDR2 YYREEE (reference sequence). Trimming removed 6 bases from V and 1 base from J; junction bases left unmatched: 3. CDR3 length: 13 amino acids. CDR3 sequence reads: CASTEGANTEAFF. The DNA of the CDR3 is TGTGCCAGCACCGAGGGGGCGAACACTGAAGCTTTCTTT.

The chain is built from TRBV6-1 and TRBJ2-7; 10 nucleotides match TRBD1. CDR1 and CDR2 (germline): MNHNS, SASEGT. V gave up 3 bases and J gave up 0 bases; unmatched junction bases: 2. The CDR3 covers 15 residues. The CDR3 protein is CASSDGTGVSYEQYF. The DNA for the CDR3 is TGTGCCAGCAGTGACGGGACAGGGGTCTCCTACGAGCAGTACTTC.

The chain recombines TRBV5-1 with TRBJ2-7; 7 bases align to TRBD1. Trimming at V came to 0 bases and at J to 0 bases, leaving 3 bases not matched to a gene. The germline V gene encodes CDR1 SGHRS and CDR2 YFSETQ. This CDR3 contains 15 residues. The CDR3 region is CASSLVRQGSYEQYF. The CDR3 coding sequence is TGCGCCAGCAGCTTGGTCCGACAGGGCTCCTACGAGCAGTACTTC.

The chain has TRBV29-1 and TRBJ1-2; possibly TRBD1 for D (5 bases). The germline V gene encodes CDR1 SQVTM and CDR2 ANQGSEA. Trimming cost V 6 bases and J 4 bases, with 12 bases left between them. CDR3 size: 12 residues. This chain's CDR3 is CSVRQRSYGYTF. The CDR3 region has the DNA TGCAGCGTCCGACAGCGCAGCTATGGCTACACCTTC.

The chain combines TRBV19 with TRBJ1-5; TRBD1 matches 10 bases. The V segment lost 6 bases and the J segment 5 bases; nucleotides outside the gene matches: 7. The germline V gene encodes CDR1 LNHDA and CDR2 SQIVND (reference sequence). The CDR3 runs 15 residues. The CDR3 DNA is TGTGCCAGTAGACCCGACAGGGGGCTTTATCAGCCCCAGCATTTT. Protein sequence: CASRPDRGLYQPQHF.

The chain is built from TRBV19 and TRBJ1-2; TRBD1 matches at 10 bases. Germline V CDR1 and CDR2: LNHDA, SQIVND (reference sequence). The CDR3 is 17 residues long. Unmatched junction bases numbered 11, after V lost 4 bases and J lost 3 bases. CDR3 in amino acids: CASSRQSTGQGYYGYTF. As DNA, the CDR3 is TGTGCCAGTAGTAGACAATCGACGGGACAGGGGTACTATGGCTACACCTTC.

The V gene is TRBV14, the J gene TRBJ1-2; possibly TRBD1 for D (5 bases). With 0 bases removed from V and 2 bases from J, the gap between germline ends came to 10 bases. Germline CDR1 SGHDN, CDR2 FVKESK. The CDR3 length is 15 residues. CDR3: CASSQEGRVNYGYTF. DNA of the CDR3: TGTGCCAGCAGCCAAGAGGGCAGGGTGAACTATGGCTACACCTTC.

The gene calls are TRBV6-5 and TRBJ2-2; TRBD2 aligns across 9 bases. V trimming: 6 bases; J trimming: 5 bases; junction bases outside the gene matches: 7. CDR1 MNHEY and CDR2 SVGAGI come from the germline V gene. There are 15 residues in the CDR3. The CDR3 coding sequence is TGTGCCAGCAGGAAGGGACTAGCTTTGACCGGGGAGCTGTTTTTT. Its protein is CASRKGLALTGELFF.

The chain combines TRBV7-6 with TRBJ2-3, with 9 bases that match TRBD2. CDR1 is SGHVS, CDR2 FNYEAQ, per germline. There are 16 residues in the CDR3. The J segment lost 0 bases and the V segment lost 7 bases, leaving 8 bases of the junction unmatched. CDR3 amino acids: CASTLAGPSSTDTQYF. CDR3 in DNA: TGTGCCAGCACCCTAGCGGGGCCGTCTAGCACAGATACGCAGTATTTT.

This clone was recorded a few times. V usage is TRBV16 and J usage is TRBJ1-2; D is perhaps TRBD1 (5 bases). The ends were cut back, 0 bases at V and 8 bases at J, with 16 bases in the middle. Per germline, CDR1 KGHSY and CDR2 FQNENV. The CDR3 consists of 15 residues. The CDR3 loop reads CASSQSDISPAGYTF. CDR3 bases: TGTGCCAGCAGCCAATCGGACATTTCACCCGCGGGCTACACCTTC.

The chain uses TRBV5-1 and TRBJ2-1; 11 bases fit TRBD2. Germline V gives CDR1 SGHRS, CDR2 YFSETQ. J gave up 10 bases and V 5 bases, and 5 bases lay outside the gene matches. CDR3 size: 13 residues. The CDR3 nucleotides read TGCGCCAGCAGTAGCGGGGGGGCAAACGAGCAGTTCTTC. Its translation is CASSSGGANEQFF.

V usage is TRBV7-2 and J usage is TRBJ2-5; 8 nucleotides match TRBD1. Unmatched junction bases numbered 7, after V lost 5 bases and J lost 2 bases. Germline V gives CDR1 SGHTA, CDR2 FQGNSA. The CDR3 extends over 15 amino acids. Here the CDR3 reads CASSGRTGRQETQYF. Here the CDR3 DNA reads TGTGCCAGCAGCGGTAGGACAGGGAGACAAGAGACCCAGTACTTC.

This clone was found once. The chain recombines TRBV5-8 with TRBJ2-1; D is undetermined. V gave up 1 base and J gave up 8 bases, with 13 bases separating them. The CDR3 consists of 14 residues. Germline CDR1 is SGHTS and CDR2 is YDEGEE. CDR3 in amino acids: CASSLTGFGHEQFF. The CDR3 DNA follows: TGTGCCAGCAGCTTGACCGGGTTTGGCCATGAGCAGTTCTTC.

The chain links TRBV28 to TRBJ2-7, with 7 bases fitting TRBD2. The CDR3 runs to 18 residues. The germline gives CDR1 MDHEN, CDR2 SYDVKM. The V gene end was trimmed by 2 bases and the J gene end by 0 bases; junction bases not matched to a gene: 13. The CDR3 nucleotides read TGTGCCAGCAGTTTAAGGCTAGCGGCCTCACCCCTCTCCTACGAGCAGTACTTC. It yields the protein CASSLRLAASPLSYEQYF.